This is a list of T cell receptor beta chains from one sample in a study of blood T cells in healthy people across ages. Each CDR3 protein gets one entry after TCRdb re-called the 5' RACE reads with MiXCR. The table has around 1,900,000 distinct CDR3 sequences, around 40% seen once. The specimen sequenced was blood. Source of these receptors: a human donor in good health. Each CDR3 is given without its conserved first and last residue. The order of the fields is CDR3 protein, V gene, clone size, CDR3 length, D gene. The D gene is left open where the match is weak. Clone sizes are given selectively: once, few, many, or a class where the clone is expanded.

ASSSGDYSKNIQY,TRBV6-2/TRBV6-3,few,13,TRBD2
SGDVQGSNEQF,TRBV29-1,many,11,-
ASSYSRDPAFNYGYT,TRBV6-6,-,15,-
ASSLALVGGTTHGYT,TRBV12-3/TRBV12-4,-,15,-
ASRRLGTKYEQY,TRBV6-5,few,12,-
ASSKGYGTEAF,TRBV11-2,few,11,-
ASSLTGGRYNEQY,TRBV12-3/TRBV12-4,-,13,-
SASSRGLQETQY,TRBV20-1,-,12,-
ARRSDRGERSEQY,TRBV2,once,13,TRBD1
ASSESHKRGGYNEQF,TRBV6-4,-,15,TRBD2
ASSGQVYTDTQY,TRBV28,-,12,TRBD1
ASSLTSGAGLNEQF,TRBV5-1,few,14,-
ASSGGGMNTEAF,TRBV9,-,12,-
ASSQVESFITKEQF,TRBV14,-,14,-
SAMGGAGPYEQY,TRBV20-1,few,12,-
SVEKPNQETQY,TRBV29-1,-,11,-
ASRDGQILWAF,TRBV12-3/TRBV12-4,-,11,-
SAREQVVRELRDGYT,TRBV20-1,once,15,-
SPLRQGLEGYT,TRBV20-1,few,11,-
SAREESNYGYT,TRBV20-1,few,11,-
ASSVTVSSYEQY,TRBV9,few,12,-
SAREGGGSDRREQY,TRBV20-1,once,14,-
ASSQDYNRAYYGYT,TRBV3-1,few,14,-
ASSPQPGQGVWPQY,TRBV18,-,14,TRBD1
SVWLDTEAF,TRBV29-1,few,9,-
SARQVSSSYNEQF,TRBV20-1,-,13,-
ASSLGRGNAYEQY,TRBV12-3/TRBV12-4,few,13,-